The 32 T cell receptor beta chains given below trace back to one sample, sequenced in a study of CD8 T cells in Susac syndrome. Reverse transcription used roughly 0.5 to 1 ug RNA and random hexamers. TCRdb re-derived calls from the immunoSEQ multiplex PCR reads in MiXCR, one entry per CDR3 protein. The sample yields around 170,000 distinct CDR3 sequences, 95% seen once. Sequencing was done on a sample of CD8+ T cells from PBMCs. The receptors were gathered from a human donor with Susac syndrome.

The rearrangement links TRBV20-1 to TRBJ2-5; weak D call: TRBD1 (5 bases). The CDR3 sequence is 13 residues long. V lost 3 bases to trimming and J lost 0 bases, with 8 bases between them. Germline V CDR1 and CDR2: DFQATT, SNEGSKA (reference sequence). The DNA for the CDR3 is TGCAGTGCTAGTGACAGAAACCAAGAGACCCAGTACTTC. This translates into CSASDRNQETQYF.

This chain connects TRBV19 to TRBJ1-5; D perhaps matches TRBD1 (5 bases). Per germline, CDR1 LNHDA and CDR2 SQIVND (reference sequence). The CDR3 runs to 17 residues. Trimming cost V 4 bases and J 4 bases, with 20 bases left between them. CDR3 DNA: TGTGCCAGTAGTACTCAGGGAATTGATTTCGCAAATCAGCCCCAGCATTTT. Translation: CASSTQGIDFANQPQHF.

The chain recombines TRBV30 with TRBJ2-7; D is possibly TRBD1 (5 bases). The CDR3 totals 15 residues. Trimming took 1 base from V and 1 from J, leaving 14 bases between them. Germline V CDR1 and CDR2: GTSNPN, SVGIG (reference sequence). CDR3 DNA sequence: TGTGCCTGGAGTGGTACAGGTACTACGTCCTACGAGCAGTACTTC. The encoded protein is CAWSGTGTTSYEQYF. Looking up the rest from reference TRBV30 and TRBJ2-7 gives the full variable domain: SQTIHQWPATLVQPVGSPLSLECTVEGTSNPNLYWYRQAAGRGLQLLFYSVGIGQISSEVPQNLSASRPQDRQFILSSKKLLLSDSGFYLCAWSGTGTTSYEQYFGPGTRLTVT.

The chain employs TRBV27 and TRBJ1-6; D not resolved. The CDR3 length is 12 residues. The V gene's germline CDR1 is MNHEY and CDR2 SMNVEV (reference sequence). The V end lost 5 bases, the J end lost 7 bases, and 6 bases lay between the germline ends. The CDR3 DNA reads TGTGCCAGCAGTCCCCTCAATTCACCCCTCCACTTT. Its protein product is CASSPLNSPLHF.

This clonotype is a singleton in its sample. The genes are TRBV9 and TRBJ2-1; D is possibly TRBD2 (6 bases). V was shortened by 2 bases and J by 8 bases, with 17 bases between the two germline ends. There are 15 residues in the CDR3. Germline assignment: CDR1 SGDLS and CDR2 YYNGEE. CDR3 protein: CASSVGTEGLDEQFF. CDR3 coding DNA: TGTGCCAGCAGCGTGGGGACTGAGGGCCTTGATGAGCAGTTCTTC.

This chain joins TRBV4-1 and TRBJ2-3; 9 bases agree with TRBD2. Germline V CDR1 and CDR2: MGHRA, YSYEKL. CDR3 size: 20 residues. Trimming took 6 bases from V and 0 from J; bases not matched to a gene: 19. The CDR3 DNA reads TGCGCCAGCAGAAGAGTGGGTATTGCTAGCGGGGATGGTAGCACAGATACGCAGTATTTT. It yields the protein CASRRVGIASGDGSTDTQYF.

This chain connects TRBV5-1 to TRBJ2-7; no clear D gene. This CDR3 spans 13 amino acids. Trimming took 0 bases from V and 3 from J, leaving 7 bases between them. CDR1 and CDR2 (germline): SGHRS, YFSETQ. CDR3 bases: TGCGCCAGCAGCTTGGGGTCGGACTACGAGCAGTACTTC. Its protein product is CASSLGSDYEQYF.

This chain uses TRBV11-2 with TRBJ2-7, with 11 bases matching TRBD2. The V and J ends lost 5 bases and 2 bases, in that order; junction bases with no gene match: 5. Germline lookup yields CDR1 SGHAT and CDR2 FQNNGV. The CDR3 runs 15 residues. CDR3 residues: CASSMTSGVPYEQYF. The CDR3 region has the DNA TGTGCCAGCAGCATGACTAGCGGGGTCCCCTACGAGCAGTACTTC.

The V and J genes are TRBV10-3 and TRBJ1-2; D might be TRBD1 (6 bases). V was shortened by 3 bases and J by 2 bases, with 16 bases between the two germline ends. CDR3 length: 16 residues. The germline gives CDR1 ENHRY, CDR2 SYGVKD. The CDR3 protein is CAISESGGAGNYGYTF. The DNA of the CDR3 is TGTGCCATCAGTGAATCTGGGGGGGCAGGGAACTATGGCTACACCTTC.

The chain recombines TRBV4-1 with TRBJ2-2, with 9 bases fitting TRBD1. Germline CDR1 is MGHRA and CDR2 is YSYEKL. The trim removed 4 bases at V and 5 bases at J, leaving 8 bases unmatched. The CDR3 contains 16 residues. The CDR3 here is CASSPIGTGRTGELFF. Here the CDR3 DNA reads TGCGCCAGCAGCCCGATAGGGACAGGGAGGACCGGGGAGCTGTTTTTT.

This chain links TRBV29-1 with TRBJ1-1; possible D gene TRBD1, 6 bases. CDR1 and CDR2 from the germline V gene are SQVTM and ANQGSEA. The CDR3 has 13 residues. V was trimmed by 5 bases and J by 6 bases, leaving 16 bases between them. As DNA, the CDR3 is TGCAGCGTTTTGGACAGCAACCCCTCTGAAGCTTTCTTT. It codes for CSVLDSNPSEAFF.

This rearrangement joins TRBV20-1 to TRBJ1-5; D ambiguous. Germline assignment: CDR1 DFQATT and CDR2 SNEGSKA (reference sequence). The length of the CDR3 is 14 residues. Trimming removed 1 base at V and 5 bases at J, with 12 bases between. The DNA for the CDR3 is TGCAGTGCTAGAGTATCCGGTATGGATCAGCCCCAGCATTTT. Translating it yields CSARVSGMDQPQHF.

This chain uses TRBV6-5 with TRBJ2-7; tentative D call: TRBD1 (6 bases). The CDR3 is made up of 14 amino acids. With 5 bases removed from V and 5 bases from J, the gap between germline ends came to 16 bases. Germline V CDR1 and CDR2: MNHEY, SVGAGI. The CDR3 here is CASSHLEGVDEQYF. The CDR3, as DNA: TGTGCCAGCAGTCACTTAGAGGGGGTCGACGAGCAGTACTTC.

The chain has TRBV20-1 and TRBJ2-5, with D unresolved. Germline lookup yields CDR1 DFQATT and CDR2 SNEGSKA (reference sequence). The CDR3 runs to 15 residues. Trimming took 3 bases from V and 4 from J, leaving 18 bases between them. DNA of the CDR3: TGCAGTGCTAGTTTGGGCTACCCAGACCCAGAGACCCAGTACTTC. Protein product: CSASLGYPDPETQYF.

The chain couples TRBV12-3 or TRBV12-4 to TRBJ1-2; 8 bases are a match to TRBD1. This CDR3 comprises 14 residues. V shed 8 bases, J shed 6 bases, and the junction held 11 bases outside the gene matches. CDR3: CASGRGRGPNGYTF. In DNA, the CDR3 is TGTGCCAGCGGCCGAGGCAGGGGGCCCAATGGCTACACCTTC.

The chain couples TRBV25-1 to TRBJ2-1; 7 bases align to TRBD2. This CDR3 has 14 amino acids. Germline V gives CDR1 MGHDK, CDR2 SYGVNS. Trimming cost V 4 bases and J 0 bases; bases outside gene matches: 0. In DNA, the CDR3 is TGTGCCAGCAGTGGCGGGAGCTCCTACAATGAGCAGTTCTTC. It specifies CASSGGSSYNEQFF.

The chain couples TRBV11-2 to TRBJ1-1, with 7 bases matching TRBD1. The CDR3 is made up of 13 amino acids. J gave up 4 bases and V 4 bases, and 3 bases lay outside the gene matches. From germline, CDR1 is SGHAT and CDR2 FQNNGV. CDR3 DNA: TGTGCCAGCAGCTCTCGACAGGGCACTGAAGCTTTCTTT. Translated: CASSSRQGTEAFF.

The chain links TRBV20-1 to TRBJ2-7; TRBD1 aligns across 7 bases. Germline lookup yields CDR1 DFQATT and CDR2 SNEGSKA (reference sequence). The length of the CDR3 is 11 residues. After removal of 6 bases from V and 3 bases from J, the junction contained 2 bases not matched to a gene. CDR3 nucleotides: TGCAGTGCAAACAGGGGCTACGAGCAGTACTTC. Protein: CSANRGYEQYF.

The chain links TRBV20-1 to TRBJ2-7; 10 nucleotides match TRBD2. From germline, CDR1 is DFQATT and CDR2 SNEGSKA (reference sequence). V lost 5 bases and J lost 5; bases outside the gene matches: 21. The CDR3 loop spans 18 amino acids. CDR3 residues: CSAEPGLARITTRDEQYF. CDR3 DNA: TGCAGTGCTGAACCGGGACTAGCGAGAATTACTACTAGGGACGAGCAGTACTTC.

V gene TRBV15 combines with J gene TRBJ2-5, with 11 nucleotides matching TRBD2. Losses at the gene ends were 0 bases for V and 5 bases for J; bases not matched to a gene: 11. There are 18 residues in the CDR3. Germline V lookup: CDR1 LNHNV, CDR2 YYDKDF (reference sequence). CDR3 nucleotides: TGTGCCACCAGCAGAGATGGGGTAGCGGGGGGGCGGAGGGAGACCCAGTACTTC. This codes for CATSRDGVAGGRRETQYF.

A remark on this clonotype: At one end, the junction sequence differs from germline, possibly due to a read error. This sequence joins TRBV5-6 and TRBJ1-1, with D possibly matching TRBD1 (6 bases). This CDR3 contains 12 residues. CDR1 is SGHDT and CDR2 is YYEEEE in the germline V gene. The CDR3 DNA is TGTGCCAGCAGCCAGGGGAACACTGGTGAAGTCTTT. It encodes CASSQGNTGEVF.

The chain couples TRBV2 to TRBJ2-2; weak D call: TRBD1 (6 bases). The CDR3 runs to 17 residues. The ends were cut back, 3 bases at V and 4 bases at J, with 18 bases in the middle. Germline V gene data show CDR1 as SNHLY and CDR2 as FYNNEI. CDR3 nucleotides: TGTGCCAGCAGTGAGATTCTTAACAGGGACCTCACCGGGGAGCTGTTTTTT. This gives the protein CASSEILNRDLTGELFF.

J is TRBJ1-2 and V is TRBV19, with 7 bases identical to TRBD1. CDR1 and CDR2 from the germline V gene are LNHDA and SQIVND (reference sequence). V shed 4 bases and J 4 bases; nucleotides not matched to a gene: 12. The CDR3 is 16 amino acids. Here the CDR3 reads CASSTYSDRLSYGYTF. The CDR3, as DNA: TGTGCCAGTAGTACTTACTCGGACAGGCTAAGCTATGGCTACACCTTC. The full variable domain, in which reference TRBV19 and TRBJ1-2 provide the parts outside the CDR3, is DGGITQSPKYLFRKEGQNVTLSCEQNLNHDAMYWYRQDPGQGLRLIYYSQIVNDFQKGDIAEGYSVSREKKESFPLTVTSAQKNPTAFYLCASSTYSDRLSYGYTFGSGTRLTVV.

There are a few counts of this clonotype. This chain connects TRBV7-9 to TRBJ2-3; D perhaps matches TRBD1 (6 bases). Germline loops: CDR1 SEHNR, CDR2 FQNEAQ (reference sequence). This CDR3 contains 12 residues. V lost 5 bases, J lost 3 bases, and 6 bases lay in between. CDR3 amino acids: CASSQGTDTQYF. The CDR3 region has the DNA TGTGCCAGCAGCCAGGGGACAGATACGCAGTATTTT.

CDR3 sequence (DNA): TGTGCCAGCAGCCGAGCTACCGGGCTCCTGGTAGATGGCTACACCTTC. Amino acids: CASSRATGLLVDGYTF. The chain employs TRBV5-6 and TRBJ1-2; D is ambiguous. The germline V gene has CDR1 SGHDT and CDR2 YYEEEE. V was clipped by 4 bases and J by 6 bases, with 22 bases between them. This CDR3 contains 16 residues.

The chain is built from TRBV29-1 and TRBJ1-1; D is unresolved. Germline V lookup: CDR1 SQVTM, CDR2 ANQGSEA. CDR3 length: 15 residues. V was trimmed by 3 bases and J by 0 bases, leaving 14 bases between them. This CDR3 reads CSVEVPGVLNTEAFF. CDR3 in DNA: TGCAGCGTTGAGGTTCCCGGGGTCTTGAACACTGAAGCTTTCTTT.

This clonotype was observed a single time. The rearrangement uses TRBV20-1 and TRBJ2-1; 11 positions match TRBD2. Germline CDR1 reads DFQATT; CDR2 reads SNEGSKA (reference sequence). V was clipped by 0 bases and J by 3 bases; unmatched bases: 4. The CDR3 length is 16 residues. The CDR3 reads CSARDTSGGYYNEQFF. The DNA of the CDR3 is TGCAGTGCTAGAGATACTAGCGGGGGATACTACAATGAGCAGTTCTTC.

The count of this clonotype is one. The chain joins TRBV14 to TRBJ2-7; D might be TRBD1 (5 bases). This CDR3 contains 15 residues. The germline V gene has CDR1 SGHDN and CDR2 FVKESK. Trimming pared 4 bases from V and 6 bases from J, leaving 19 bases between. The CDR3 DNA is TGTGCCAGCAGCCCACAGCCCTCGTCAGGGTTCGAGCAGTACTTC. Amino acid sequence: CASSPQPSSGFEQYF.

The chain couples TRBV28 to TRBJ2-7; TRBD2 aligns across 9 bases. Germline CDR1 is MDHEN and CDR2 is SYDVKM. The CDR3 sequence is 15 residues long. The V segment lost 6 bases and the J segment 0 bases; nucleotides outside the gene matches: 6. CDR3 sequence reads: CASRTSGTISYEQYF. As DNA, the CDR3 is TGTGCCAGCAGGACTAGCGGCACCATCTCCTACGAGCAGTACTTC.

This clonotype was seen just once. The chain employs TRBV30 and TRBJ1-1; D may be TRBD1 (5 bases). This CDR3 contains 14 residues. Trimming shortened V by 1 base and J by 2 bases, and 11 bases separated the two germline ends. Looked up from germline, CDR1 is GTSNPN and CDR2 is SVGIG (reference sequence). CDR3 protein: CAWSGERGNTEAFF. The CDR3 bases are TGTGCCTGGAGTGGAGAAAGGGGTAACACTGAAGCTTTCTTT.

The V call is TRBV5-1, the J call TRBJ1-4; tentatively, D is TRBD1 (5 bases). Deletions cut 3 bases from V and 0 bases from J, with 9 bases between. The CDR3 is 15 residues long. Germline lookup yields CDR1 SGHRS and CDR2 YFSETQ. CDR3 DNA: TGCGCCAGCAGCTCGACAGTTGCAACTAATGAAAAACTGTTTTTT. It specifies CASSSTVATNEKLFF.

This clonotype was seen just once. V gene TRBV6-5 combines with J gene TRBJ1-2; weak D call: TRBD1 (5 bases). V was cut by 2 bases and J by 4 bases, with 11 bases left in between. The CDR3 contains 14 residues. Germline V lookup: CDR1 MNHEY, CDR2 SVGAGI. In nucleotides, the CDR3 is TGTGCCAGCAGTTACGTTCCGGGGGGCTATGGCTACACCTTC. Translating it yields CASSYVPGGYGYTF.